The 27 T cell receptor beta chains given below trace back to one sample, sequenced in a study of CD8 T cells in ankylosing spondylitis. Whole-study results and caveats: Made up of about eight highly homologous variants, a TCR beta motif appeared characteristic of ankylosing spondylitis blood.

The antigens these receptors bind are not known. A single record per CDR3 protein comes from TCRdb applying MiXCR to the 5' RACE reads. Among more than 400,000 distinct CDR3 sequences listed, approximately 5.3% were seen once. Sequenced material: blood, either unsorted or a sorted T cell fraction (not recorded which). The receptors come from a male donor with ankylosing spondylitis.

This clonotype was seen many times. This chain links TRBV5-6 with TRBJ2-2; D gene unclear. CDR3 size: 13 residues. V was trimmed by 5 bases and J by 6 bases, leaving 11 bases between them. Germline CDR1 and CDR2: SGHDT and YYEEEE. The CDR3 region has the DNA TGTGCCAGCAGTCAATTAGGTTCCGGGGAGCTGTTTTTT. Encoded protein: CASSQLGSGELFF.

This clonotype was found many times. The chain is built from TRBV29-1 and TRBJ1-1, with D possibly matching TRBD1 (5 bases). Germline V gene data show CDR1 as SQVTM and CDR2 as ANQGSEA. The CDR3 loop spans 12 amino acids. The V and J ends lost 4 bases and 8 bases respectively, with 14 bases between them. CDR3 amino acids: CSVASGKVEAFF. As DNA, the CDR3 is TGCAGCGTTGCGTCAGGGAAGGTAGAAGCTTTCTTT.

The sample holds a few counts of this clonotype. This CDR3 is CASSQEGAQPQHF. CDR3 bases: TGTGCCAGCAGCCAAGAAGGCGCTCAGCCCCAGCATTTT. This chain uses TRBV4-2 with TRBJ1-5, with unresolved D. This CDR3 region has 13 residues. CDR1 and CDR2 (germline): LGHNA, YNFKEQ. With 0 bases removed from V and 6 bases from J, the gap between germline ends came to 6 bases.

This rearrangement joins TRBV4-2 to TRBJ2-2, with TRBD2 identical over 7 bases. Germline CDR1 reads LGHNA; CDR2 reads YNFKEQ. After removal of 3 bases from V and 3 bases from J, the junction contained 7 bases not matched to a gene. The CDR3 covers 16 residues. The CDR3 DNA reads TGTGCCAGCAGCCAGGCAGGACTAGTCTACACCGGGGAGCTGTTTTTT. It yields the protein CASSQAGLVYTGELFF.

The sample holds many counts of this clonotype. CDR3 bases: TGTGCCAGCAGCCACATGGGGAGTGGCAATCAGCCCCAGCATTTT. Its translation is CASSHMGSGNQPQHF. The chain carries TRBV7-9 and TRBJ1-5; D gene uncertain. Trimming stripped 5 bases from V and 2 bases from J, with 13 bases between. The CDR3 sequence is 15 residues long. Germline CDR1 and CDR2: SEHNR and FQNEAQ (reference sequence).

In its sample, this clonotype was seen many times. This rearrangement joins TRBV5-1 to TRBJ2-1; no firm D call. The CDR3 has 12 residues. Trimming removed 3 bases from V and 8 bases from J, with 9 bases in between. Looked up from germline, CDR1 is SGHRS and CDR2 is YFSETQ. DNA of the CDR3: TGCGCCAGCAGCTCTTTTGCAGATGAGCAGTTCTTC. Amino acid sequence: CASSSFADEQFF.

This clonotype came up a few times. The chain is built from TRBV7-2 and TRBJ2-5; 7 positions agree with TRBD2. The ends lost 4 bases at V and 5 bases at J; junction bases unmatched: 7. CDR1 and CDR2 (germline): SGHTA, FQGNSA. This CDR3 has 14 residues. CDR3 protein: CASSWGREGETQYF. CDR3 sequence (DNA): TGTGCCAGCAGCTGGGGCAGGGAGGGTGAGACCCAGTACTTC.

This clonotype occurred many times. This CDR3 reads CSFHPGRDEQFF. The CDR3 DNA follows: TGCAGCTTCCATCCGGGTCGGGATGAGCAGTTCTTC. The V call is TRBV29-1, the J call TRBJ2-1; D uncertain. V dropped 8 bases and J dropped 8 bases, with 16 bases sitting between them. The CDR3 totals 12 residues. CDR1 SQVTM and CDR2 ANQGSEA come from the germline V gene.

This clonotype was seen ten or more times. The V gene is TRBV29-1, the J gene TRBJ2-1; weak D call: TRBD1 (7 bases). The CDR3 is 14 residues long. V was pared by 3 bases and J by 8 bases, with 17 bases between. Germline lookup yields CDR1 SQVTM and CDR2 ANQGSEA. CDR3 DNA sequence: TGCAGCGTTGACGGTCAGGGGGGAGTGGATGAGCAGTTCTTC. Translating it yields CSVDGQGGVDEQFF.

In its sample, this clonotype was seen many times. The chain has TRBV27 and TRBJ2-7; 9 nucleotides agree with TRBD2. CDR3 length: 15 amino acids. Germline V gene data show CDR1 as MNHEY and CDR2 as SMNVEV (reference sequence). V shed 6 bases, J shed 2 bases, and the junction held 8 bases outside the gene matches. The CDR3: CASRIIAGATYEQYF. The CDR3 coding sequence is TGTGCCAGCAGAATAATAGCGGGGGCCACCTACGAGCAGTACTTC.

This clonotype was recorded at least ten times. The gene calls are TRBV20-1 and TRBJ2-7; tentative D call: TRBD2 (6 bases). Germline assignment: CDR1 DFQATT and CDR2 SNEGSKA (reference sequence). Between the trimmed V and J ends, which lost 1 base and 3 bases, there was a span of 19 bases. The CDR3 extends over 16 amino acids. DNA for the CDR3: TGCAGTGCTAGAGCTGTTGCGGGACGGCACCACTACGAGCAGTACTTC. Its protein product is CSARAVAGRHHYEQYF.

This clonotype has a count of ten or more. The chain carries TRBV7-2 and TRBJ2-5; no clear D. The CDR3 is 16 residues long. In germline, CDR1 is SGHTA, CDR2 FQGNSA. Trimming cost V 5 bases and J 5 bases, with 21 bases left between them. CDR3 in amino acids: CASSPRILTLGETQYF. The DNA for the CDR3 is TGTGCCAGCAGCCCGCGGATATTAACGCTGGGGGAGACCCAGTACTTC.

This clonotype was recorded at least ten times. CDR3 DNA: TGCAGTGCTAGGATACGACTAGCGGACTCCTACAATGAGCAGTTCTTC. Translating it yields CSARIRLADSYNEQFF. The chain carries TRBV20-1 and TRBJ2-1; 9 nucleotides match TRBD2. The germline V gene has CDR1 DFQATT and CDR2 SNEGSKA (reference sequence). Trimming took 3 bases from V and 0 from J; bases not matched to a gene: 6. The CDR3 contains 16 residues.

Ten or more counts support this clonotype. CDR3 sequence (DNA): TGCAGCGTTGGAGGGGTATTAACAGATACGCAGTATTTT. This gives the protein CSVGGVLTDTQYF. The chain uses TRBV29-1 and TRBJ2-3; tentatively, D is TRBD1 or TRBD2 (5 bases each). Trimming removed 4 bases at V and 3 bases at J, with 11 bases between. The CDR3 covers 13 residues. Germline lookup yields CDR1 SQVTM and CDR2 ANQGSEA.

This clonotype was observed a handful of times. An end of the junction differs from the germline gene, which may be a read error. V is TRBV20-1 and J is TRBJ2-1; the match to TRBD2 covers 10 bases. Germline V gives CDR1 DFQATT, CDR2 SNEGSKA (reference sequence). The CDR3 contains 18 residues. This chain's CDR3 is CCARDLFLAGALSNEQFF. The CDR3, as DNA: TGCTGTGCTAGAGATCTTTTTCTAGCGGGGGCATTGTCCAATGAGCAGTTCTTC.

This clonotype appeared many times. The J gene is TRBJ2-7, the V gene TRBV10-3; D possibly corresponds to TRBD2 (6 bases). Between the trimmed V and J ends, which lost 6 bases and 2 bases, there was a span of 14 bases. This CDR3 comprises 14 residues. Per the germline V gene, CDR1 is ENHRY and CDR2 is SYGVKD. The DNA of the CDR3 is TGTGCCATCAGGGGAGGACGGGCCCCCTACGAGCAGTACTTC. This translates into CAIRGGRAPYEQYF.

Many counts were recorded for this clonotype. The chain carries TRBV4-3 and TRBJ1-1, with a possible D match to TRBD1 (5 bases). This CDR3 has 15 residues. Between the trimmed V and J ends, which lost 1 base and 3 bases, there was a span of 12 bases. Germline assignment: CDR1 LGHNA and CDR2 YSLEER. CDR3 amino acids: CASSQGVVGDTEAFF. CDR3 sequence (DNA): TGCGCCAGCAGCCAAGGCGTCGTAGGGGACACTGAAGCTTTCTTT.

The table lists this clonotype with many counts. CDR3 residues: CASSYGQGGVDTQYF. The CDR3 DNA sequence: TGTGCCAGCAGTTACGGACAGGGGGGGGTAGATACGCAGTATTTT. V usage is TRBV6-5 and J usage is TRBJ2-3; TRBD1 agrees at 10 bases. After removal of 2 bases from V and 5 bases from J, the junction contained 4 bases not matched to a gene. The CDR3 is made up of 15 amino acids. Germline values: CDR1 MNHEY, CDR2 SVGAGI.

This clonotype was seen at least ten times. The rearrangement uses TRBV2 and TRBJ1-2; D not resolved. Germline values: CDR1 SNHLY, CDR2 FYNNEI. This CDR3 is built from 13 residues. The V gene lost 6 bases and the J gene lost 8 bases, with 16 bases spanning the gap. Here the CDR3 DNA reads TGTGCCAGCAGCCTTACAAGAATCTTAGGCTACACCTTC. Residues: CASSLTRILGYTF.

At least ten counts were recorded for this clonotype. CDR3 DNA sequence: TGTGCCAGCAGTTTCTCAGACGTCTCTAACTATGGCTACACCTTC. Translation: CASSFSDVSNYGYTF. The J gene is TRBJ1-2, the V gene TRBV28, with D hard to call. V lost 3 bases to trimming and J lost 0 bases, with 11 bases between them. CDR1 MDHEN and CDR2 SYDVKM come from the germline V gene. This CDR3 is 15 amino acids long.

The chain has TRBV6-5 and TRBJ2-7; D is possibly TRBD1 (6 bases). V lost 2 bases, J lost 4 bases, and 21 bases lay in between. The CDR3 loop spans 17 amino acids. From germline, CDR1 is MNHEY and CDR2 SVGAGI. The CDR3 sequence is CASSYDLPGQGPYEQYF. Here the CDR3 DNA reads TGTGCCAGCAGTTACGATCTCCCGGGACAAGGACCTTACGAGCAGTACTTC.

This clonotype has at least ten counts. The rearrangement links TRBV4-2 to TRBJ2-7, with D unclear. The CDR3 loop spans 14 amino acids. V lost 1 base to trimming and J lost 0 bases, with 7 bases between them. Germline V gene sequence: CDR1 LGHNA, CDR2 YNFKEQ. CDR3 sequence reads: CASSQVDPSYEQYF. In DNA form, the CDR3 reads TGTGCCAGCAGCCAAGTGGATCCCTCCTACGAGCAGTACTTC.

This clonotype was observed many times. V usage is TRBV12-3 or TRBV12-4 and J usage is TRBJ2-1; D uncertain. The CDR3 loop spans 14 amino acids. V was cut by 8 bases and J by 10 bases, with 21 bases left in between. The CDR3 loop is CASREQRLSGEQFF. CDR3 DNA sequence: TGTGCCAGCCGCGAACAACGCCTATCTGGGGAGCAGTTCTTC.

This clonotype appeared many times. The CDR3 loop reads CSARERQTLREQYF. Written as DNA, the CDR3 is TGCAGTGCTAGAGAGCGGCAGACCCTACGCGAGCAGTACTTC. The J gene is TRBJ2-7, the V gene TRBV20-1, with D unresolved. The CDR3 covers 14 residues. The germline V gene has CDR1 DFQATT and CDR2 SNEGSKA (reference sequence). Trimming left V 0 bases short and J 6 bases short, with 15 bases between.

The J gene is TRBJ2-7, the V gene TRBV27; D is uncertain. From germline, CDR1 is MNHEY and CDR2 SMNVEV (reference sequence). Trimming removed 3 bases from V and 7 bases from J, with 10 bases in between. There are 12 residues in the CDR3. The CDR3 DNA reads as TGTGCCAGCAGTTTTCTCGGGCGGGAGCAGTACTTC. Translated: CASSFLGREQYF.

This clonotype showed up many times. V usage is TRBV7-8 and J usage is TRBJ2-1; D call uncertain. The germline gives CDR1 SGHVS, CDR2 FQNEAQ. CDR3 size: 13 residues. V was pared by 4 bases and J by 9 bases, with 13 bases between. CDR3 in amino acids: CASSSGPGLEQFF. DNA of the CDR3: TGTGCCAGCAGCTCCGGACCCGGCCTTGAGCAGTTCTTC.

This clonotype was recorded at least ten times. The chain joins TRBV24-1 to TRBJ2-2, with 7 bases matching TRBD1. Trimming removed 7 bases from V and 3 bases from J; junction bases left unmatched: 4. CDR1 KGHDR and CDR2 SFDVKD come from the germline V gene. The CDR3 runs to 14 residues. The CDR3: CATRQGLDTGELFF. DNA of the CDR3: TGTGCCACCAGACAGGGGCTAGACACCGGGGAGCTGTTTTTT.